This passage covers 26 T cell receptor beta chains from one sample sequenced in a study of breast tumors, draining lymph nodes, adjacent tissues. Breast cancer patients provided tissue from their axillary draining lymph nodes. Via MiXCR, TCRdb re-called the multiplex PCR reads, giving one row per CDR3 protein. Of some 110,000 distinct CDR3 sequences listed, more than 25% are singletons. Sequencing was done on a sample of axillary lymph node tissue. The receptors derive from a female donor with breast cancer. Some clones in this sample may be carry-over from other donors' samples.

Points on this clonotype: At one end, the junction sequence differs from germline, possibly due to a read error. The CDR3 reads CSAWDFLPYAQYF. In DNA, the CDR3 is TGCAGTGCTTGGGACTTCCTCCCCTACGCGCAGTACTTC. V is TRBV20-1 and J is TRBJ2-7; D perhaps matches TRBD2 (6 bases). The germline V gene encodes CDR1 DFQATT and CDR2 SNEGSKA (reference sequence). The CDR3 has 13 amino acids.

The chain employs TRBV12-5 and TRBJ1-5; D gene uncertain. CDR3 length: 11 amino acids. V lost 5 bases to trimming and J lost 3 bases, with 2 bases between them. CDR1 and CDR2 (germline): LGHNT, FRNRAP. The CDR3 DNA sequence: TGTGCTAGTGGTGACAATCAGCCCCAGCATTTT. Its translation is CASGDNQPQHF.

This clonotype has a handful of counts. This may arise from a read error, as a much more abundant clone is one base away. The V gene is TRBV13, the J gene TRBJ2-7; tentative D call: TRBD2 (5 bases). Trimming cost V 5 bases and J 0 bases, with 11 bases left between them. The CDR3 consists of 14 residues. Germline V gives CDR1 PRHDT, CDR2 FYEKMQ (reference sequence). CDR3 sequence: CASSAPGSSYEQYF. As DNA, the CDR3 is TGTGCCAGCAGCGCCCCGGGGAGCTCCTACGAGCAGTACTTC.

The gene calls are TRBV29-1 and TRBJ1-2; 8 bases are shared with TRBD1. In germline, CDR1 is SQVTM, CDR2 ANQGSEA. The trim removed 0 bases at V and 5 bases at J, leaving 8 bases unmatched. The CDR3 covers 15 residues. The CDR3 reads CSVEDWGQVLYGYTF. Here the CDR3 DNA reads TGCAGCGTTGAAGATTGGGGACAGGTGCTTTATGGCTACACCTTC.

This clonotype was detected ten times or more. CDR3 sequence: CASSLTSGLAKNIQYF. For the CDR3, the DNA is TGCGCCAGCAGCTTGACTAGCGGCCTAGCCAAAAACATTCAGTACTTC. The chain recombines TRBV5-1 with TRBJ2-4, with TRBD2 matching 8 bases. From germline, CDR1 is SGHRS and CDR2 YFSETQ. The J segment lost 0 bases and the V segment lost 1 base, leaving 3 bases of the junction unmatched. The CDR3 has 16 amino acids.

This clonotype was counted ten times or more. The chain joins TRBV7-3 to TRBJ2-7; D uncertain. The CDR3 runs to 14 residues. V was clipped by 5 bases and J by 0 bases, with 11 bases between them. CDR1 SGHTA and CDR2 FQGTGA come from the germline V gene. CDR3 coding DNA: TGTGCCAGCAGCCCCGGACCCAGCTCCTACGAGCAGTACTTC. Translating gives CASSPGPSSYEQYF. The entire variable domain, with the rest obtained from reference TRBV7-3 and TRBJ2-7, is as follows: GAGVSQTPSNKVTEKGKYVELRCDPISGHTALYWYRQSLGQGPEFLIYFQGTGAADDSGLPNDRFFAVRPEGSVSTLKIQRTERGDSAVYLCASSPGPSSYEQYFGPGTRLTVT.

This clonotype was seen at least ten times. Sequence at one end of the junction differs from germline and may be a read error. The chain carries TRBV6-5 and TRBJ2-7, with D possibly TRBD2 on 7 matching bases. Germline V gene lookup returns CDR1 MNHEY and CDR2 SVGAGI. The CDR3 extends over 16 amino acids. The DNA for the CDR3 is TGTGCCAGCAGTCACTCGCTAGCGCTAGGGGGGGGCGAGCAGTACTTC. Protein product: CASSHSLALGGGEQYF.

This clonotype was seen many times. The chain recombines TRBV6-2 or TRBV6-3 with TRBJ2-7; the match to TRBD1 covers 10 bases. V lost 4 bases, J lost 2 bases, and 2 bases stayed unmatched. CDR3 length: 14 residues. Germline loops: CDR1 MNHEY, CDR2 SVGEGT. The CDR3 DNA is TGTGCCAGCAGTTCGACAGGGGGCACCTACGAGCAGTACTTC. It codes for CASSSTGGTYEQYF.

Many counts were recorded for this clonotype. CDR3 residues: CASNSPGLSYNEQFF. CDR3 nucleotide sequence: TGTGCCAGCAACTCCCCGGGACTATCCTACAATGAGCAGTTCTTC. V is TRBV6-2 or TRBV6-3 and J is TRBJ2-1; 7 bases fit TRBD2. CDR1 and CDR2 (germline): MNHEY, SVGEGT. Trimming cost V 7 bases and J 1 base; bases outside gene matches: 7. There are 15 residues in the CDR3.

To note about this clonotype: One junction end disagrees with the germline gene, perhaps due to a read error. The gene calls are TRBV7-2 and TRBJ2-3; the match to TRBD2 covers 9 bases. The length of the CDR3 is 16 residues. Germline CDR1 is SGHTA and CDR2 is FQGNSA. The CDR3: CGSSLASSGVGGEQYF. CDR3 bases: TGTGGCAGCAGCTTAGCTTCTAGCGGGGTCGGCGGAGAGCAGTATTTT.

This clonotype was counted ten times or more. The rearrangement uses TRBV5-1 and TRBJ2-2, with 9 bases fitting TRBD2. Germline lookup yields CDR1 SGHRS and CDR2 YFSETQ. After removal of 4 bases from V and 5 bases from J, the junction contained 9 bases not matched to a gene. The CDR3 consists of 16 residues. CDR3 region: CASSPRSGGQTGELFF. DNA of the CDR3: TGCGCCAGCAGCCCACGTAGCGGGGGCCAAACCGGGGAGCTGTTTTTT.

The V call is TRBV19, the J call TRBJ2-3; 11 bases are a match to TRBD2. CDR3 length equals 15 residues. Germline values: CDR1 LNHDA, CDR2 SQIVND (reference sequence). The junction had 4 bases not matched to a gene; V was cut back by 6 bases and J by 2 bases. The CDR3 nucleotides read TGTGCCAGTAGAGTAGCGGGGGGGGTCACAGATACGCAGTATTTT. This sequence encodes CASRVAGGVTDTQYF.

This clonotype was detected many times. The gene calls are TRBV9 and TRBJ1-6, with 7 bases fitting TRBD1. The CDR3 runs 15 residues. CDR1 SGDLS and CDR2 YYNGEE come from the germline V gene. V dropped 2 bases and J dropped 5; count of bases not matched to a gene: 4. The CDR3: CASSVSGTDNSPLHF. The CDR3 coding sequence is TGTGCCAGCAGCGTCTCCGGGACAGATAATTCACCCCTCCACTTT. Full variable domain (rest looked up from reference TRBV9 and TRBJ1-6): DSGVTQTPKHLITATGQRVTLRCSPRSGDLSVYWYQQSLDQGLQFLIQYYNGEERAKGNILERFSAQQFPDLHSELNLSSLELGDSALYFCASSVSGTDNSPLHFGNGTRLTVT.

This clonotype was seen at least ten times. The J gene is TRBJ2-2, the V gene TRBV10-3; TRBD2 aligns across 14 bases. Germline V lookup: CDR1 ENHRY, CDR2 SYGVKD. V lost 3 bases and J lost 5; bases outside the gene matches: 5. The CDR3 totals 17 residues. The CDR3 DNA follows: TGTGCCATCAGTGAACTGACTAGCGGGAGGGTTACCGGGGAGCTGTTTTTT. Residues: CAISELTSGRVTGELFF.

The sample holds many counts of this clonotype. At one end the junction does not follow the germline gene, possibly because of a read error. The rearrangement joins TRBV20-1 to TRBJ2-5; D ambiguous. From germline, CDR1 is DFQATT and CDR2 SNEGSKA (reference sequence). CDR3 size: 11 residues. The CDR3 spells CSVWPQETQSF. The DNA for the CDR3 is TGCAGTGTCTGGCCGCAAGAGACCCAGTCCTTC.

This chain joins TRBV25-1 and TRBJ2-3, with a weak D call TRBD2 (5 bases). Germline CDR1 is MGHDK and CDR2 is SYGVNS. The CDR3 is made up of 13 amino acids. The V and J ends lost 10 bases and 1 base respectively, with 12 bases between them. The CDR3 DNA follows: TGTGCCAACTACCCGAGGGGCACAGATACGCAGTATTTT. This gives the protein CANYPRGTDTQYF.

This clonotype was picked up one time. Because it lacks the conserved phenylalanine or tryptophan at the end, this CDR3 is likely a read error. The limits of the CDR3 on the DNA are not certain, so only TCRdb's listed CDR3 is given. The CDR3 spells CASSGRDRVGYGSTY. This chain connects TRBV9 to TRBJ1-2; the D call in the table, TRBD1, was not verified against the DNA. The CDR3 is 15 amino acids in total, end residues counted. CDR1 and CDR2 from the germline V gene are SGDLS and YYNGEE.

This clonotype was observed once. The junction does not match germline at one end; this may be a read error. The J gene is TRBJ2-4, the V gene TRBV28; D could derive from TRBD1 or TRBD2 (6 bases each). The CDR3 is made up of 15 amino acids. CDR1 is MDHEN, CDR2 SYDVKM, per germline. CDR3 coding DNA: TGTGCCAGCAAACCGGGGGCGGGAACCAAAAGCATTCAGTACTTC. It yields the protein CASKPGAGTKSIQYF.

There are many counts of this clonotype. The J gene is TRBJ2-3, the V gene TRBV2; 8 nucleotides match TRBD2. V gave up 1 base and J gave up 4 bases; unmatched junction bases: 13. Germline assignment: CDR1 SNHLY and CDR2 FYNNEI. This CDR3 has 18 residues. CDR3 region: CASSEVQIAGPPADTQYF. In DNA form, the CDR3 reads TGTGCCAGCAGTGAAGTCCAGATAGCGGGGCCCCCCGCAGATACGCAGTATTTT.

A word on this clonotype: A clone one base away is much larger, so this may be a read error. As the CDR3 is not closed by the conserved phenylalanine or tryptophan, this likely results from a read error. The CDR3 DNA sequence: TGTGCCAGCAGCCCCCAAGAGGGCTATCAGCAGTTCTCC. Translating gives CASSPQEGYQQFS. V gene TRBV9 combines with J gene TRBJ2-1; D might be TRBD2 (5 bases). The length of the CDR3 is 13 residues. The germline gives CDR1 SGDLS, CDR2 YYNGEE. V lost 4 bases and J lost 11, with 16 bases in between.

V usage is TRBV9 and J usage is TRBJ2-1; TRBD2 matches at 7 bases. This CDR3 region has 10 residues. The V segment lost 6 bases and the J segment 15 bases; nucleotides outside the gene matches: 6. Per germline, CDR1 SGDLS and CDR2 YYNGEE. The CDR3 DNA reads TGTGCCAGCACACCTAGCGGTCGGTTCTTC. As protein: CASTPSGRFF.

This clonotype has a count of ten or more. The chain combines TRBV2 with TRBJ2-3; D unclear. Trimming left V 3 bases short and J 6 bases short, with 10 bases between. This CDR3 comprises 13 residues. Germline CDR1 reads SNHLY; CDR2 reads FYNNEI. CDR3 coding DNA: TGTGCCAGCAGTGATGGGTGGAAGGATACGCAGTATTTT. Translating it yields CASSDGWKDTQYF.

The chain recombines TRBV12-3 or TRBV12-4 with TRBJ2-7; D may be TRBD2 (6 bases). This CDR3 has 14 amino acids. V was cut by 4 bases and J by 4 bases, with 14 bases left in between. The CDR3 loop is CASSSGEEGYEQYV. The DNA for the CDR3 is TGTGCCAGCAGTTCTGGAGAGGAGGGGTACGAGCAGTACGTC.

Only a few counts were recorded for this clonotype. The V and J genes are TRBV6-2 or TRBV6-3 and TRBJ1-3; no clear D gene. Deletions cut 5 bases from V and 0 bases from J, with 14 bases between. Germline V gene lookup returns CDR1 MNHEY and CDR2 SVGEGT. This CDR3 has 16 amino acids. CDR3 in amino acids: CASSPPRASSGNTIYF. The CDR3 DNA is TGTGCCAGCAGTCCCCCGAGGGCGAGCTCTGGAAACACCATATATTTT.

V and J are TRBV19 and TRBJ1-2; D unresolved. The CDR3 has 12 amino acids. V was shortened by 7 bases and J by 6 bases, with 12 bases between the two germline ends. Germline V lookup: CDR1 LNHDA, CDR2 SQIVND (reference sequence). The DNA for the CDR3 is TGTGCCAGTACCTCGTTTGATGATGGCTACACCTTC. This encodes CASTSFDDGYTF.

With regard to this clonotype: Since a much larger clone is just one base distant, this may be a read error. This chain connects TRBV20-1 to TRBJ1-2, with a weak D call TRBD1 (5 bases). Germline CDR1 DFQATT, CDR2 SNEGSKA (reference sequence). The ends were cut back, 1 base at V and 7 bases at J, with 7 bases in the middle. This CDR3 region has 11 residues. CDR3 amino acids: CSARGGIGYTF. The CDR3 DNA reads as TGCAGTGCTAGAGGGGGCATTGGCTACACCTTC.